This is a list of T cell receptor beta chains from one sample in a study of OX40 agonist ivuxolimab in advanced cancers. The assay was immunoSEQ multiplex PCR, and TCRdb's table has in-frame clones only and misses some. The data contain 55,000 to 70,000 clones, around 83% of them singletons. The source material was CD4+ or CD8+ T cells sorted from blood, sampled in a trial of the OX40 agonist ivuxolimab. The receptors shown here come from an adult with an advanced solid tumor such as melanoma, head and neck, liver or kidney cancer. Both conserved end residues are part of each CDR3. The D gene is left open where the match is weak. Some rows mark clone size as missing; the rest say once, few, many or name a class of expanded clone.

clone_size	v_call	d_call	j_call	cdr3_aa	cdr3_nt
few	TRBV6-1	TRBD1	TRBJ2-5	CASSLLTGGSETQYF	TGTGCCAGCAGCTTGCTGACAGGGGGCTCGGAGACCCAGTACTTC
-	TRBV7-2	-	TRBJ2-5	CASREKLGSEETQYF	TGTGCCAGCCGGGAGAAGCTCGGGTCGGAGGAGACCCAGTACTTC
-	TRBV29-1	-	TRBJ2-5	CSGGMSQETQYF	TGCAGCGGGGGGATGTCCCAAGAGACCCAGTACTTC
-	TRBV10-2	-	TRBJ2-5	CASSRDKGETQYF	TGCGCCAGCAGTCGGGACAAAGGAGAGACCCAGTACTTC
-	TRBV2	-	TRBJ1-1	CASSVEVLNTEAFF	TGTGCCAGCAGTGTTGAGGTCTTGAACACTGAAGCTTTCTTT
-	TRBV5-4	TRBD2	TRBJ2-3	CASSDQRGPADTQYF	TGTGCCAGCAGCGATCAGCGGGGGCCAGCAGATACGCAGTATTTT
-	TRBV6-1	-	TRBJ2-5	CASTRTVSTETQYF	TGTGCCAGCACCAGGACAGTCTCAACCGAGACCCAGTACTTC
-	TRBV7-9	TRBD2	TRBJ2-5	CASSHQLAGGQETQYF	TGTGCCAGCAGCCATCAACTAGCGGGGGGCCAAGAGACCCAGTACTTC
-	TRBV5-6	-	TRBJ1-1	CASSLRTSNTEAFF	TGTGCCAGCAGCTTAAGGACCTCGAACACTGAAGCTTTCTTT
-	TRBV7-9	TRBD1	TRBJ1-5	CASSLRDRGPLHF	TGTGCCAGCAGCCTCCGGGACAGGGGCCCACTGCATTTT
few	TRBV7-2	-	TRBJ2-6	CASSFSDGANVLTF	TGTGCCAGCAGCTTTAGTGATGGGGCCAACGTCCTGACTTTC
few	TRBV6-6	-	TRBJ1-5	CASTQGIFQPQHF	TGTGCCAGCACTCAGGGGATTTTTCAGCCCCAGCATTTT
-	TRBV7-8	-	TRBJ2-3	CASSLDEDLRTDTQYF	TGTGCCAGCAGCTTAGATGAGGACTTACGCACAGATACGCAGTATTTT
-	TRBV19	TRBD1	TRBJ1-6	CASSRPTGGGSPLHF	TGTGCCAGTAGTCGGCCGACAGGGGGAGGTTCACCCCTCCACTTT
-	TRBV6-5	TRBD1	TRBJ1-1	CASTADRVGTEAFF	TGTGCCAGCACTGCGGACAGGGTCGGCACTGAAGCTTTCTTT
-	TRBV2	-	TRBJ1-5	CASSPTTGGNQPQHF	TGTGCCAGCTCTCCCACCACCGGGGGTAATCAGCCCCAGCATTTT
once	TRBV5-5	TRBD1	TRBJ1-2	CASSPRDRGINYGYTF	TGTGCCAGCAGTCCTCGAGACAGGGGAATTAACTATGGCTACACCTTC
once	TRBV6-6	TRBD2	TRBJ2-1	CASRTSGYNEQFF	TGTGCCAGTCGGACTAGCGGCTACAATGAGCAGTTCTTC
-	TRBV10-3	-	TRBJ2-5	CAISVGQETQYF	TGTGCCATCAGCGTAGGTCAGGAGACCCAGTACTTC
-	TRBV6-5	TRBD2	TRBJ2-7	CASRRAGDFYEQYF	TGTGCCAGCAGAAGAGCGGGGGACTTCTACGAGCAGTACTTC
-	TRBV19	TRBD1	TRBJ1-4	CAAGTVNEKLFF	TGTGCCGCCGGGACAGTTAATGAAAAACTGTTTTTT
-	TRBV7-2	-	TRBJ1-5	CASSPTGGNQPQHF	TGTGCCAGCAGCCCCACGGGGGGCAATCAGCCCCAGCATTTT
-	TRBV27	TRBD2	TRBJ2-5	CASSLNRAGGETQYF	TGTGCCAGCAGTTTAAACAGGGCGGGGGGGGAGACCCAGTACTTC
-	TRBV5-4	-	TRBJ2-7	CASSSRDPWEQYF	TGTGCCAGCAGCTCGCGGGACCCCTGGGAGCAGTACTTC
-	TRBV29-1	TRBD1	TRBJ1-2	CSVKGTGVNYGYTF	TGCAGCGTGAAGGGGACAGGGGTTAACTATGGCTACACCTTC
-	TRBV7-9	-	TRBJ2-3	CASSDGDTQYF	TGTGCCAGCAGCGACGGAGATACGCAGTATTTT
-	TRBV18	-	TRBJ1-4	CASSTSGRANEKLFF	TGTGCCAGCTCGACCTCAGGAAGGGCTAATGAAAAACTGTTTTTT
-	TRBV19	TRBD2	TRBJ2-2	CASSIATGGSGELFF	TGTGCCAGTAGTATAGCTACGGGGGGATCCGGGGAGCTGTTTTTT
-	TRBV28	TRBD1	TRBJ1-4	CASSLTQGRSANEKLFF	TGTGCCAGCAGTTTAACACAGGGGAGGTCAGCTAATGAAAAACTGTTTTTT
once	TRBV29-1	TRBD1	TRBJ2-5	CSVGGGAQYF	TGCAGCGTTGGAGGGGGCGCCCAGTACTTC
-	TRBV7-2	TRBD2	TRBJ2-5	CASSPSSGVQETQYF	TGTGCCAGCAGCCCGTCGAGCGGGGTGCAAGAGACCCAGTACTTC
-	TRBV11-2	-	TRBJ1-1	CASSHELEWRANMNTEAFF	TGTGCCAGCAGCCATGAGCTGGAGTGGAGGGCGAACATGAACACTGAAGCTTTCTTT
-	TRBV5-1	TRBD2	TRBJ2-3	CASSPLSGGAGDTQYF	TGCGCCAGCAGTCCTCTAAGCGGGGGGGCCGGGGATACGCAGTATTTT
-	TRBV7-9	TRBD1	TRBJ1-2	CASSSASWLRGQGYTF	TGTGCCAGCAGCTCCGCCAGCTGGTTAAGGGGGCAGGGCTACACCTTC
-	TRBV30	TRBD1	TRBJ1-5	CAWGGAGGPTQPQHF	TGTGCCTGGGGTGGTGCAGGGGGCCCCACTCAGCCCCAGCATTTT
-	TRBV19	-	TRBJ2-2	CASSPRGGAGTGELFF	TGTGCCAGTAGCCCCAGGGGGGGGGCCGGAACCGGGGAGCTGTTTTTT
-	TRBV19	-	TRBJ1-1	CASRSSDTEAFF	TGTGCCAGTAGATCCTCGGACACTGAAGCTTTCTTT
-	TRBV7-9	TRBD2	TRBJ2-3	CASSLVASGGADTQYF	TGTGCCAGCAGCTTAGTGGCTAGCGGGGGGGCAGATACGCAGTATTTT
-	TRBV19	-	TRBJ2-5	CASSQILAPQETQYF	TGTGCCAGTAGCCAGATACTAGCCCCCCAAGAGACCCAGTACTTC
-	TRBV7-2	TRBD2	TRBJ2-4	CASSHALAGGRSKNIQYF	TGTGCCAGCAGCCACGCCCTAGCGGGGGGTCGGTCCAAAAACATTCAGTACTTC
-	TRBV27	TRBD1	TRBJ2-5	CASSAHRGPETQYF	TGTGCCAGCAGTGCCCACAGGGGGCCAGAGACCCAGTACTTC
-	TRBV6-1	-	TRBJ2-1	CASSEMFQGGNEQFF	TGTGCCAGCAGTGAAATGTTCCAGGGCGGCAATGAGCAGTTCTTC
-	TRBV29-1	TRBD2	TRBJ2-1	CSVPSGGLRTNEQFF	TGCAGCGTTCCTAGCGGGGGGCTGAGGACCAATGAGCAGTTCTTC
-	TRBV30	TRBD1	TRBJ1-2	CACPEGAGYGYTF	TGTGCCTGCCCAGAGGGGGCAGGCTATGGCTACACCTTC
-	TRBV30	TRBD1	TRBJ2-1	CAWRVKGARYNEQFF	TGTGCCTGGAGAGTGAAGGGGGCAAGGTACAATGAGCAGTTCTTC